This TCR beta chain was sequenced during a study of T cell responses to AZD1222 COVID-19 vaccine. The V and J ends lost 5 bases and 10 bases respectively, with 15 bases between them. CDR3 length equals 14 residues. Germline V gene lookup returns CDR1 SEHNR and CDR2 FQNEAQ (reference sequence). The method was immunoSEQ multiplex PCR; TCRdb's version includes in-frame clones alone and lacks a portion of them. The table has some 69,000 clones, 85% seen once. Sequences were derived from peripheral blood, sampled on day 0 of AZD1222 vaccination. V and J are TRBV7-9 and TRBJ1-6; D ambiguous. This TCR was sampled from an adult in good health. The DNA of the CDR3 is TGTGCCAGCAGCACCCGGATTCCAGGCTCACCCCTCCACTTT. This gives the protein CASSTRIPGSPLHF. The whole variable domain, filled in from reference TRBV7-9 and TRBJ1-6, reads DTGVSQNPRHKITKRGQNVTFRCDPISEHNRLYWYRQTLGQGPEFLTYFQNEAQLEKSRLLSDRFSAERPKGSFSTLEIQRTEQGDSAMYLCASSTRIPGSPLHFGNGTRLTVT.